The 22 T cell receptor beta chains listed next were all sequenced from one sample in a study of cytomegalovirus exposure and HLA in healthy donors. PCR primers comprised 60 Vbeta and 13 Jbeta primers. Sequenced by immunoSEQ multiplex PCR; TCRdb stores in-frame clones only, minus some. The repertoire includes over 95,000 clones, roughly 69% of them detected once, and approximately 2.2% sits in the top ten. Sequencing was performed on PBMCs. These receptors came from a human donor in good health.

This chain uses TRBV19 with TRBJ2-3; D ambiguous. This CDR3 has 12 residues. V was trimmed by 0 bases and J by 7 bases, leaving 5 bases between them. The germline gives CDR1 LNHDA, CDR2 SQIVND (reference sequence). CDR3 coding DNA: TGTGCCAGTAGTATAGATTACTATACGCAGTATTTT. It codes for CASSIDYYTQYF.

The DNA of the CDR3 is TGCGCCAGCAGCCAAGATTGGAGTGCTAGCGGGAGGGAAGATACGCAGTATTTT. Amino acids: CASSQDWSASGREDTQYF. The genes are TRBV4-1 and TRBJ2-3; 12 bases are a match to TRBD2. In germline, CDR1 is MGHRA, CDR2 YSYEKL. The junction had 9 bases not matched to a gene; V was cut back by 0 bases and J by 5 bases. The CDR3 has 18 residues.

The chain links TRBV5-4 to TRBJ2-7; 8 bases are a match to TRBD1. V shed 4 bases and J 5 bases; nucleotides not matched to a gene: 8. CDR1 is SGHNT and CDR2 is YYREEE in the germline V gene (reference sequence). There are 14 residues in the CDR3. The CDR3: CASSLDRVPHEQYF. CDR3 nucleotide sequence: TGTGCCAGCAGCCTGGACAGGGTCCCCCACGAGCAGTACTTC.

The CDR3 protein is CASSEAAGRGNQPQHF. The CDR3 coding sequence is TGTGCCAGCAGTGAAGCAGCGGGGCGGGGGAATCAGCCCCAGCATTTT. This chain joins TRBV6-1 and TRBJ1-5; perhaps TRBD1 as D (5 bases). V was shortened by 0 bases and J by 4 bases, with 13 bases between the two germline ends. The germline gives CDR1 MNHNS, CDR2 SASEGT. The CDR3 has 16 residues.

This chain links TRBV5-4 with TRBJ2-2, with D uncertain. Germline CDR1 and CDR2: SGHNT and YYREEE (reference sequence). The V end was cut by 4 bases, the J end by 5 bases, with 12 bases between. There are 14 residues in the CDR3. DNA of the CDR3: TGTGCCAGCAGCCTCGACATCGGAACCGGGGAGCTGTTTTTT. As protein: CASSLDIGTGELFF.

The genes are TRBV4-3 and TRBJ2-2, with TRBD1 matching 9 bases. Trimming at V came to 1 base and at J to 4 bases, leaving 7 bases not matched to a gene. The germline gives CDR1 LGHNA, CDR2 YSLEER. The CDR3 spans 17 residues. CDR3 nucleotides: TGCGCCAGCAGCCAAGGTTCCGGGACAGGGCCCACCGGGGAGCTGTTTTTT. Translation: CASSQGSGTGPTGELFF.

This sequence joins TRBV30 and TRBJ1-2, with 7 bases lining up with TRBD1. After removal of 7 bases from V and 10 bases from J, the junction contained 9 bases not matched to a gene. The CDR3 extends over 11 amino acids. Germline V CDR1 and CDR2: GTSNPN, SVGIG (reference sequence). The CDR3 loop reads CASWTGTIYTF. The CDR3 nucleotides are TGTGCCTCGTGGACAGGAACGATCTACACCTTC.

The chain uses TRBV5-6 and TRBJ1-1, with TRBD1 identical over 7 bases. The CDR3 runs 15 residues. The trim removed 0 bases at V and 10 bases at J, leaving 12 bases unmatched. The germline V gene has CDR1 SGHDT and CDR2 YYEEEE. The CDR3 reads CASSLEKGASGAAFF. CDR3 bases: TGTGCCAGCAGCTTGGAGAAGGGGGCGAGCGGCGCAGCTTTCTTT.

The chain joins TRBV19 to TRBJ2-5; TRBD1 might be the D (5 bases). Germline CDR1 LNHDA, CDR2 SQIVND (reference sequence). This CDR3 is 13 amino acids long. The germline V and J ends were trimmed by 3 bases and 3 bases, with 8 bases remaining between them. CDR3 sequence reads: CASSILGEETQYF. CDR3 in DNA: TGTGCCAGTAGTATCCTAGGGGAAGAGACCCAGTACTTC.

The CDR3 region is CATNPGNRLTGLGGYTF. The CDR3 region has the DNA TGTGCCACAAACCCAGGGAACAGATTAACAGGGCTGGGCGGCTACACCTTC. The V call is TRBV15, the J call TRBJ1-2; tentative D call: TRBD1 (6 bases). The CDR3 spans 17 residues. CDR1 and CDR2 from the germline V gene are LNHNV and YYDKDF (reference sequence). Deletions cut 9 bases from V and 8 bases from J, with 31 bases between. Based on the CDR3 plus reference TRBV15 and TRBJ1-2, the full variable domain is DAMVIQNPRYQVTQFGKPVTLSCSQTLNHNVMYWYQQKSSQAPKLLFHYYDKDFNNEADTPDNFQSRRPNTSFCFLDIRSPGLGDTAMYLCATNPGNRLTGLGGYTFGSGTRLTVV.

This clone has just a few counts. The genes are TRBV4-3 and TRBJ2-5, with D perhaps matching TRBD1 (6 bases). The V and J ends lost 4 bases and 2 bases respectively, with 14 bases between them. The CDR3 covers 15 residues. Germline CDR1 and CDR2: LGHNA and YSLEER. CDR3 region: CASSRLDSRQETQYF. For the CDR3, the DNA is TGCGCCAGCAGCCGGTTGGACAGCCGGCAAGAGACCCAGTACTTC.

This chain uses TRBV30 with TRBJ2-4; 7 bases are a match to TRBD1. The V segment lost 5 bases and the J segment 5 bases; nucleotides outside the gene matches: 3. The CDR3 spans 12 residues. The germline V gene encodes CDR1 GTSNPN and CDR2 SVGIG (reference sequence). As DNA, the CDR3 is TGTGCCTGGGGGGACAGACAAAACATTCAGTACTTC. This translates into CAWGDRQNIQYF. Combining the CDR3 with reference TRBV30 and TRBJ2-4 gives the whole variable domain SQTIHQWPATLVQPVGSPLSLECTVEGTSNPNLYWYRQAAGRGLQLLFYSVGIGQISSEVPQNLSASRPQDRQFILSSKKLLLSDSGFYLCAWGDRQNIQYFGAGTRLSVL.

The J gene is TRBJ2-7, the V gene TRBV11-2, with TRBD1 identical over 8 bases. Germline loops: CDR1 SGHAT, CDR2 FQNNGV. This CDR3 is 18 amino acids long. Trimming cost V 1 base and J 0 bases; bases outside gene matches: 11. For the CDR3, the DNA is TGTGCCAGCAGCTTAGGCAGGGGAGGCAGGGGGCTCTCCTACGAGCAGTACTTC. Amino acid sequence: CASSLGRGGRGLSYEQYF.

This clone was observed a few times. The chain combines TRBV7-9 with TRBJ2-3; 9 bases fit TRBD2. The CDR3 runs 18 residues. V lost 1 base, J lost 0 bases, and 8 bases stayed unmatched. CDR1 and CDR2 (germline): SEHNR, FQNEAQ (reference sequence). The CDR3 region has the DNA TGTGCCAGCAGCTTAGGACCCCAGGCGGGAGGGAGCACAGATACGCAGTATTTT. Residues: CASSLGPQAGGSTDTQYF.

The rearrangement uses TRBV15 and TRBJ2-2; TRBD1 agrees at 9 bases. The CDR3 totals 18 residues. V was clipped by 3 bases and J by 0 bases; unmatched bases: 8. Germline lookup yields CDR1 LNHNV and CDR2 YYDKDF (reference sequence). CDR3 sequence: CATSRYLQGAANTGELFF. The DNA for the CDR3 is TGTGCCACCAGCAGGTATTTACAGGGGGCTGCGAACACCGGGGAGCTGTTTTTT.

This clone turned up a few times. The rearrangement joins TRBV7-2 to TRBJ2-7; TRBD2 matches 10 bases. The CDR3 runs 13 residues. CDR1 is SGHTA, CDR2 FQGNSA, per germline. Trimming at V came to 7 bases and at J to 6 bases, leaving 6 bases not matched to a gene. In DNA, the CDR3 is TGTGCCAGCACTAGAAGCGGGGGGGCCGAGCAGTACTTC. Translated: CASTRSGGAEQYF.

The gene calls are TRBV6-6 and TRBJ1-4; D unresolved. The CDR3 loop spans 14 amino acids. V was pared by 0 bases and J by 11 bases, with 13 bases between. CDR1 and CDR2 from the germline V gene are MNHNY and SVGAGI (reference sequence). The CDR3 spells CASSYSKGSRKLFF. CDR3 nucleotide sequence: TGTGCCAGCAGTTACTCGAAAGGTAGCCGGAAACTGTTTTTT.

This clone occurred once. V and J are TRBV4-3 and TRBJ2-4; 14 bases fit TRBD2. There are 19 residues in the CDR3. After removal of 0 bases from V and 0 bases from J, the junction contained 4 bases not matched to a gene. Germline CDR1 LGHNA, CDR2 YSLEER. The CDR3: CASSQDGLAGGLAKNIQYF. The CDR3 nucleotides read TGCGCCAGCAGCCAAGATGGACTAGCGGGGGGCCTAGCCAAAAACATTCAGTACTTC.

The genes are TRBV7-8 and TRBJ2-1; D may be TRBD2 (6 bases). The germline gives CDR1 SGHVS, CDR2 FQNEAQ. This CDR3 has 11 residues. V lost 4 bases to trimming and J lost 10 bases, with 8 bases between them. CDR3 residues: CASSSTREQFF. In nucleotides, the CDR3 is TGTGCCAGCAGCTCGACTAGAGAGCAGTTCTTC.

The chain has TRBV5-8 and TRBJ2-4, with D possibly TRBD2 on 6 matching bases. The CDR3 spans 13 residues. Germline CDR1 and CDR2: SGHTS and YDEGEE. The V end was cut by 10 bases, the J end by 2 bases, with 13 bases between. The DNA of the CDR3 is TGTGCCTCCGCCGGGGGAACCAAAAACATTCAGTACTTC. Its protein is CASAGGTKNIQYF.

V gene TRBV5-1 combines with J gene TRBJ2-7; TRBD2 matches at 10 bases. CDR3 length: 20 amino acids. Germline trimming cut 4 bases from V and 0 bases from J; bases unmatched to any gene: 19. Germline loops: CDR1 SGHRS, CDR2 YFSETQ. The CDR3 DNA is TGCGCCAGCAGCCTGACATCCGGGGTAGCGGGGGGTGTACGCTCCTACGAGCAGTACTTC. This gives the protein CASSLTSGVAGGVRSYEQYF.

The rearrangement joins TRBV30 to TRBJ2-5, with 9 bases fitting TRBD2. The length of the CDR3 is 13 residues. J was trimmed by 5 bases and V by 4 bases; bases with no gene match: 5. Germline assignment: CDR1 GTSNPN and CDR2 SVGIG (reference sequence). The CDR3 bases are TGTGCCTGGATCGGCGGGAGGGGGGAGACCCAGTACTTC. Translated: CAWIGGRGETQYF.